This T cell receptor (beta chain) stems from a study of blood T cell repertoires in COVID-19. The wider study: The origin of the acute and convalescent COVID-19 samples was the United States, Italy and Spain. In each case, the material was cDNA or gDNA derived from T cells, B-cell-depleted T cells, or PBMCs.

The V gene lost 0 bases and the J gene lost 1 base, with 10 bases spanning the gap. The CDR3 extends over 15 amino acids. CDR1 SGHNT and CDR2 YYREEE come from the germline V gene (reference sequence). In the original analysis: Estimated nucleated cell counts came from reference gene primer amplification. Assay used: immunoSEQ multiplex PCR; TCRdb lists only in-frame clones, some missing. V and J calls and clone size are those listed in that table; D and trimming were worked out from the DNA. This table holds 150,000 to 200,000 clones, 88% found once. The gene calls are TRBV5-4 and TRBJ1-1, with D possibly being TRBD1 (6 bases). Sequenced sample: peripheral blood. The receptor was isolated from a man in his sixties with acute or convalescent COVID-19. CDR3 sequence (DNA): TGTGCCAGCAGCTTGGATGGACAGACGAACACTGAAGCTTTCTTT. This encodes CASSLDGQTNTEAFF.